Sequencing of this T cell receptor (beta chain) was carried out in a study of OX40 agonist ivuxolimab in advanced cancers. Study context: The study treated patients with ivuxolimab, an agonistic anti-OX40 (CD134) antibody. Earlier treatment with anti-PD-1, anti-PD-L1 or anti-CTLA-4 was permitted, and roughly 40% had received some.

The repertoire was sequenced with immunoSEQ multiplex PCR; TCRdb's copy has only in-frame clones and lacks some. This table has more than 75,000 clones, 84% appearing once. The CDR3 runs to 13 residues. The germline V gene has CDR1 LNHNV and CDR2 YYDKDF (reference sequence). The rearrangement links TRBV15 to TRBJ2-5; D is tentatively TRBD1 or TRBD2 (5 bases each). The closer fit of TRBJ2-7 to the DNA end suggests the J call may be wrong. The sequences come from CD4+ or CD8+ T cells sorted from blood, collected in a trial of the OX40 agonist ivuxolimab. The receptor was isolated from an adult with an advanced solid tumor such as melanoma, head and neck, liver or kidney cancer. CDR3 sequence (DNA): TGTGCCACCAGCCTAGAAATTGGGGGCGAGCAGTACTTC. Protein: CATSLEIGGEQYF.